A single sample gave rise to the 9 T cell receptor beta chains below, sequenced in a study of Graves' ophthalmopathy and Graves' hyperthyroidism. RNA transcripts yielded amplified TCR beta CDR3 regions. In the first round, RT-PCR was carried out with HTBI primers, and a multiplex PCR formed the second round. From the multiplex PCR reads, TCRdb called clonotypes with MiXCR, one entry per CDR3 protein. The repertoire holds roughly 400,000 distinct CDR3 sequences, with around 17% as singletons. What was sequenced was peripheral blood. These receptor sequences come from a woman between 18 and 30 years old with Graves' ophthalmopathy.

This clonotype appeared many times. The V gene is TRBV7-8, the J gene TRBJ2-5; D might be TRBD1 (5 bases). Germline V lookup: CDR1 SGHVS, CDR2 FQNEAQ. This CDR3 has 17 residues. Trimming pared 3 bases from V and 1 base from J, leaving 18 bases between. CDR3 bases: TGTGCCAGCAGCTTCTCCCGATGGCAGGGCAGCCAAGAGACCCAGTACTTC. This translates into CASSFSRWQGSQETQYF. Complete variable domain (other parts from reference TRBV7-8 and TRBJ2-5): GAGVSQSPRYKVAKRGQDVALRCDPISGHVSLFWYQQALGQGPEFLTYFQNEAQLDKSGLPSDRFFAERPEGSVSTLKIQRTQQEDSAVYLCASSFSRWQGSQETQYFGPGTRLLVL.

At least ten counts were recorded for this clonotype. This CDR3 reads CATSLIGQSIGELFF. CDR3 nucleotide sequence: TGTGCCACCAGCCTTATCGGACAGTCAATCGGGGAGCTGTTTTTT. The chain couples TRBV15 to TRBJ2-2; tentative D call: TRBD1 (6 bases). Germline-derived CDR1 and CDR2 are LNHNV and YYDKDF (reference sequence). V lost 5 bases, J lost 7 bases, and 17 bases lay in between. The CDR3 sequence is 15 residues long.

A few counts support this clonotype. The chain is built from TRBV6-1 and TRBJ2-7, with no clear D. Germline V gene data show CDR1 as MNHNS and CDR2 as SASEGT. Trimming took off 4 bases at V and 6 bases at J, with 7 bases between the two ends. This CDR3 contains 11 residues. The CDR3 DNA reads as TGTGCCAGCAGTGCACTAAGCGAGCAGTACTTC. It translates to CASSALSEQYF.

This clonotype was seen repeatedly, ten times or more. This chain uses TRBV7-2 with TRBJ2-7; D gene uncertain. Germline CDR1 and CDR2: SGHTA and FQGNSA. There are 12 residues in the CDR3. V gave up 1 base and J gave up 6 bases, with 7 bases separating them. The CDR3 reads CASSLDAIEQYF. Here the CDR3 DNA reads TGTGCCAGCAGCTTAGACGCAATCGAGCAGTACTTC.

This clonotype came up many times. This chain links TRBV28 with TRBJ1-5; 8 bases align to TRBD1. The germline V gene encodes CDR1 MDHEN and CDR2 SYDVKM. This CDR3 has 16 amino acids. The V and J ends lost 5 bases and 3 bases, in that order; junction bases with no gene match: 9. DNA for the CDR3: TGTGCCAGCAGTACCGCCTTGACAGGGGACAATCAGCCCCAGCATTTT. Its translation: CASSTALTGDNQPQHF. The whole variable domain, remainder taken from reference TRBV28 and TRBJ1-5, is DVKVTQSSRYLVKRTGEKVFLECVQDMDHENMFWYRQDPGLGLRLIYFSYDVKMKEKGDIPEGYSVSREKKERFSLILESASTNQTSMYLCASSTALTGDNQPQHFGDGTRLSIL.

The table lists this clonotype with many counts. CDR3: CASSEGSDPLHF. The CDR3 bases are TGTGCCAGCAGCGAAGGATCGGACCCCCTCCACTTT. The rearrangement uses TRBV9 and TRBJ1-6; D is undetermined. V gave up 3 bases and J gave up 13 bases, with 11 bases separating them. The CDR3 length is 12 residues. Germline CDR1 SGDLS, CDR2 YYNGEE.

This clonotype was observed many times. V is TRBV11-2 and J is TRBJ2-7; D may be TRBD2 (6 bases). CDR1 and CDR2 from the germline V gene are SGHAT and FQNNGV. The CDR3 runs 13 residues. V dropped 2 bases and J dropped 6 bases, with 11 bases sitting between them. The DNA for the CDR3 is TGTGCCAGCAGCTTATCGGGACTCACCGAGCAGTACTTC. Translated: CASSLSGLTEQYF. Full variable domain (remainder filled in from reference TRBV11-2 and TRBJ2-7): EAGVAQSPRYKIIEKRQSVAFWCNPISGHATLYWYQQILGQGPKLLIQFQNNGVVDDSQLPKDRFSAERLKGVDSTLKIQPAKLEDSAVYLCASSLSGLTEQYFGPGTRLTVT.

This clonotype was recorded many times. The CDR3 bases are TGTGCCAGCAGTACCCACGCGGTGTCCGAGCAGTACTTC. Residues: CASSTHAVSEQYF. The rearrangement links TRBV6-2 or TRBV6-3 to TRBJ2-7; D gene uncertain. The V gene's germline CDR1 is MNHEY and CDR2 SVGEGT. The CDR3 loop spans 13 amino acids. Trimming shortened V by 5 bases and J by 6 bases, and 14 bases separated the two germline ends.

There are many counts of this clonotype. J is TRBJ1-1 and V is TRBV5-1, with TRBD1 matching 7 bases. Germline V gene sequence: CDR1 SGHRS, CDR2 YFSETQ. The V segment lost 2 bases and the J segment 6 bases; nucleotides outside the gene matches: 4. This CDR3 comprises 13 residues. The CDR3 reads CASSLLDRAEAFF. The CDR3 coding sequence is TGCGCCAGCAGCTTATTAGACAGGGCTGAAGCTTTCTTT.